Below, 9 T cell receptor beta chains from the same sample are listed, as sequenced in a study of cytomegalovirus exposure and HLA in healthy donors. Researchers ran the PCR with 60 Vbeta and 13 Jbeta primers. Only in-frame clones appear in the TCRdb table, and some are missing; sequencing was by immunoSEQ multiplex PCR. The sample lists 95,000 to 110,000 clones; around 67% were seen once. Specimen: PBMCs. The receptors here all came from a woman aged 40 to 55 in good health and CMV-seropositive.

V usage is TRBV9 and J usage is TRBJ2-3; possibly TRBD1 for D (6 bases). Trimming shortened V by 0 bases and J by 3 bases, and 23 bases separated the two germline ends. CDR1 and CDR2 (germline): SGDLS, YYNGEE. The CDR3 loop spans 19 amino acids. The chain's CDR3 is CASSVGLRGWDSSTDTQYF. The DNA for the CDR3 is TGTGCCAGCAGCGTAGGACTCAGGGGTTGGGATTCTAGTACAGATACGCAGTATTTT. Based on the CDR3 plus reference TRBV9 and TRBJ2-3, the full variable domain is DSGVTQTPKHLITATGQRVTLRCSPRSGDLSVYWYQQSLDQGLQFLIQYYNGEERAKGNILERFSAQQFPDLHSELNLSSLELGDSALYFCASSVGLRGWDSSTDTQYFGPGTRLTVL.

Regarding this clone: Other DNA sequences in this specimen translate into the identical CDR3. CDR3 nucleotides: TGCAGCGTTGAATCAGGCACAGATACGCAGTATTTT. It yields the protein CSVESGTDTQYF. The V and J genes are TRBV29-1 and TRBJ2-3; D call uncertain. The CDR3 contains 12 residues. Germline loops: CDR1 SQVTM, CDR2 ANQGSEA. The germline V and J ends were trimmed by 2 bases and 1 base, with 4 bases remaining between them.

The CDR3 here is CASRRSGGYQETQYF. DNA of the CDR3: TGTGCCAGCCGTCGTAGCGGGGGGTACCAAGAGACCCAGTACTTC. V and J are TRBV7-8 and TRBJ2-5; 10 nucleotides line up with TRBD2. V shed 8 bases, J shed 0 bases, and the junction held 6 bases outside the gene matches. Germline assignment: CDR1 SGHVS and CDR2 FQNEAQ. The CDR3 totals 15 residues. The full variable domain, completed using reference TRBV7-8 and TRBJ2-5, is GAGVSQSPRYKVAKRGQDVALRCDPISGHVSLFWYQQALGQGPEFLTYFQNEAQLDKSGLPSDRFFAERPEGSVSTLKIQRTQQEDSAVYLCASRRSGGYQETQYFGPGTRLLVL.

The chain is built from TRBV28 and TRBJ2-7; TRBD1 matches at 12 bases. This CDR3 is built from 16 residues. V trimming: 7 bases; J trimming: 7 bases; junction bases outside the gene matches: 14. Germline V CDR1 and CDR2: MDHEN, SYDVKM. The CDR3 DNA follows: TGTGCCAGCACCAGGGACAGGGGGCCCCCGCTGGAAGAGCAGTACTTC. As protein: CASTRDRGPPLEEQYF.

The chain links TRBV5-1 to TRBJ2-7; TRBD1 is a possible D gene (6 bases). Germline CDR1 is SGHRS and CDR2 is YFSETQ. V was shortened by 0 bases and J by 1 base, with 11 bases between the two germline ends. The CDR3 covers 15 residues. CDR3 sequence (DNA): TGCGCCAGCAGCTTGGCCCCAGGGGTATCCTACGAGCAGTACTTC. Its translation is CASSLAPGVSYEQYF.

The chain combines TRBV6-6 with TRBJ2-1; TRBD2 is a possible D gene (6 bases). Germline CDR1 MNHNY, CDR2 SVGAGI (reference sequence). CDR3 length: 15 residues. V was shortened by 6 bases and J by 0 bases, with 12 bases between the two germline ends. CDR3 coding DNA: TGTGCCAGCAGCTTAGACGGGAGCTCCTACAATGAGCAGTTCTTC. It is translated as CASSLDGSSYNEQFF.

The V gene is TRBV27, the J gene TRBJ1-5, with 7 bases fitting TRBD1. The CDR3 extends over 16 amino acids. The ends lost 3 bases at V and 2 bases at J; junction bases unmatched: 7. From germline, CDR1 is MNHEY and CDR2 SMNVEV (reference sequence). CDR3 sequence reads: CASSFSLRGGNQPQHF. The CDR3, as DNA: TGTGCCAGCAGTTTTTCACTCAGGGGGGGCAATCAGCCCCAGCATTTT.

The chain joins TRBV6-5 to TRBJ1-6; 9 bases match TRBD1. V was pared by 6 bases and J by 7 bases, with 4 bases of the junction left unmatched. The CDR3 totals 14 residues. In germline, CDR1 is MNHEY, CDR2 SVGAGI. The CDR3 DNA follows: TGTGCCAGCAGGTGGGGGACAGGGAATTCACCCCTCCACTTT. It specifies CASRWGTGNSPLHF.

CDR3 coding DNA: TGTGCCAGCAGCTTAGGGACTTTCTACGAGCAGTACTTC. This gives the protein CASSLGTFYEQYF. The chain couples TRBV7-9 to TRBJ2-7, with a possible D match to TRBD2 (5 bases). Trimming pared 1 base from V and 3 bases from J, leaving 7 bases between. The CDR3 has 13 residues. Germline assignment: CDR1 SEHNR and CDR2 FQNEAQ (reference sequence).